The clone carrying this TCR beta chain was recorded at least ten times. Its cognate antigen is unknown. The data stem from a study of identical twins. Study-level findings and limits: Beta clonotypes that were abundant in cord blood contained fewer insertions, a pattern absent from memory repertoires.

The CDR3 contains 15 residues. Germline assignment: CDR1 SGHRS and CDR2 YFSETQ. V lost 2 bases and J 1 base, leaving 12 bases between the germline ends. TCRdb redid the calling of the 5' RACE reads with MiXCR, one entry per CDR3 protein. The table has hundreds of thousands of distinct CDR3 sequences, around 6% seen once. The V call is TRBV5-1, the J call TRBJ1-1; D is ambiguous. This receptor was identified in a man between 18 and 35 years old in good health. The specimen sequenced was naive T cells sorted from blood. The CDR3 region is CASSFGGVGNTEAFF. The CDR3 DNA reads TGCGCCAGCAGCTTTGGTGGGGTGGGGAACACTGAAGCTTTCTTT. The full variable domain, its missing parts supplied by reference TRBV5-1 and TRBJ1-1, is KAGVTQTPRYLIKTRGQQVTLSCSPISGHRSVSWYQQTPGQGLQFLFEYFSETQRNKGNFPGRFSGRQFSNSRSEMNVSTLELGDSALYLCASSFGGVGNTEAFFGQGTRLTVV.